This TCR beta chain emerged from a study of blood T cell repertoires in COVID-19. Across the whole study: Both acute and convalescent COVID-19 samples were obtained from the United States, Italy and Spain. PBMCs, B-cell-depleted T cells, or T cells provided the cDNA or gDNA that made up the material.

Trimming removed 3 bases from V and 5 bases from J; junction bases left unmatched: 5. The CDR3 is 15 residues long. Germline V lookup: CDR1 LGHDT, CDR2 YNNKEL (reference sequence). The method was immunoSEQ multiplex PCR; TCRdb's version includes in-frame clones alone and lacks a portion of them. The sample lists approximately 250,000 clones; 75% to 85% were seen once. V and J are TRBV3-1 (or the pseudogene TRBV3-2) and TRBJ1-5, with 9 bases matching TRBD1. The sequenced material came from peripheral blood. This clonotype was sampled from a woman in her forties who had recovered from COVID-19. CDR3 bases: TGTGCCAGCAGCCAGAGTGACAGGGGGGATCAGCCCCAGCATTTT. Its protein product is CASSQSDRGDQPQHF.